This TCR beta chain was recovered during a study of blood T cell repertoires in COVID-19. The wider study: Donors in the United States, Italy and Spain gave samples during acute or convalescent COVID-19. Sample material is recorded as cDNA or gDNA derived from T cells, B-cell-depleted T cells, or PBMCs.

Germline loops: CDR1 KGHSH, CDR2 LQKENI. V lost 3 bases and J lost 5, with 19 bases in between. The CDR3 is made up of 16 amino acids. Sequencing used immunoSEQ multiplex PCR; TCRdb keeps in-frame clones, though not all of them. The repertoire holds more than 120,000 clones, approximately 87% seen once, with 8.5% to 9.5% in the top ten. The sequence derives from a woman between 45 and 65 years old with active or convalescent COVID-19. V and J are TRBV18 and TRBJ1-1; tentative D call: TRBD1 (6 bases). The sequenced sample consisted of peripheral blood. The DNA for the CDR3 is TGTGCCAGCTCACCCCGAGGGGGGGCCCCTAAAACTGAAGCTTTCTTT. Its protein is CASSPRGGAPKTEAFF.